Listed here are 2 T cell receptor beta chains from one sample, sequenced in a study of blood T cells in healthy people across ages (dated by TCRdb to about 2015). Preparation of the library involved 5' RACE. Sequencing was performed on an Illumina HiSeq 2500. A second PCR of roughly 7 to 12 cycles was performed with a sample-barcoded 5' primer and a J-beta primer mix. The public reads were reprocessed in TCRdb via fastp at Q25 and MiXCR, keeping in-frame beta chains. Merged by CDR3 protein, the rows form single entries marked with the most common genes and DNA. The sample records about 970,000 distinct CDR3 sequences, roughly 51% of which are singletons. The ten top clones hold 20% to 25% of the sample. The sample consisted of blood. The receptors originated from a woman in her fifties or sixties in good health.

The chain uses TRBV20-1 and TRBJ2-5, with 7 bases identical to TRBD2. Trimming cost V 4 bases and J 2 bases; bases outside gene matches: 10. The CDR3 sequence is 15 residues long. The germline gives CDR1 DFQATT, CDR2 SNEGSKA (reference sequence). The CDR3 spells CSAKPFGGVQETQYF. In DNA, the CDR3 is TGCAGTGCTAAACCCTTTGGGGGGGTTCAAGAGACCCAGTACTTC.

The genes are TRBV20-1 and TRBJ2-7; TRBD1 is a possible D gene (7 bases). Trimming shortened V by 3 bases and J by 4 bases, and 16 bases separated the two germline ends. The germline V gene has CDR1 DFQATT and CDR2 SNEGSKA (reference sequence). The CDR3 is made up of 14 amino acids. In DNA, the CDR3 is TGCAGTGCTAGTAGTGCGGGGACAGTGTACGAGCAGTACTTC. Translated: CSASSAGTVYEQYF.